This entry is about one T cell receptor beta chain. Its matching antigen is unknown. V was trimmed by 6 bases and J by 3 bases, leaving 12 bases between them. This CDR3 region has 14 residues. The germline CDR1 and CDR2 sequences are SEHNR and FQNEAQ (reference sequence). With a J-beta primer mix and a sample-barcoded 5' primer, a second PCR ran about 7 to 12 cycles. TCRdb processed the 5' RACE reads anew with MiXCR; each CDR3 protein has one entry. This table holds 650,000 to 1,000,000 distinct CDR3 sequences, 30% to 45% found once. Aged about 6 to 100, donors were systemically healthy Caucasians from Russia. The data originate from a study of blood T cells in healthy people across ages. Study details: Template switching retrieved approximately one barcoded beta molecule for each two T cells. Overall study findings and caveats: Higher diversity, along with more naive CD4+ cells, distinguished long-lived donors from aged donors. The fall in TCR beta diversity per million T cells was roughly linear with age.

The V gene is TRBV7-9, the J gene TRBJ1-5; tentatively, D is TRBD1 (5 bases). Sequenced input: blood. This TCR was recovered from a man younger than 35 in good health. DNA of the CDR3: TGTGCCAGCAGTACAGGTGGTACCAATCAGCCCCAGCATTTT. Protein sequence: CASSTGGTNQPQHF.